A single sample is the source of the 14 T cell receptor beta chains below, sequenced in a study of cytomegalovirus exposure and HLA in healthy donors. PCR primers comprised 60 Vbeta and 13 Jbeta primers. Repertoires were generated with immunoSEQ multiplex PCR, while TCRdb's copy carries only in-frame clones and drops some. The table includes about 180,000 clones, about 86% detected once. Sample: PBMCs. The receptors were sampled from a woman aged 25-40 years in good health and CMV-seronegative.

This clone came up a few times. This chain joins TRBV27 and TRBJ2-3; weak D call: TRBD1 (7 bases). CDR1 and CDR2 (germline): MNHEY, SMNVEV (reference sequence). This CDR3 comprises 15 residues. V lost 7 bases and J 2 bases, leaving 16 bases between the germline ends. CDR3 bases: TGTGCCAGCACTCAGGGGGGCCCCAACACAGATACGCAGTATTTT. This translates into CASTQGGPNTDTQYF.

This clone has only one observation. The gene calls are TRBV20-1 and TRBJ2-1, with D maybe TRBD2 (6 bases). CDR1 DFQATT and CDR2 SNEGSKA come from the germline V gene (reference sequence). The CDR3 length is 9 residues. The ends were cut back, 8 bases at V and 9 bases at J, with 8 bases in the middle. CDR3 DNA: TGCAGTCGGGGGAGTGAGCAGTTCTTC. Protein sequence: CSRGSEQFF.

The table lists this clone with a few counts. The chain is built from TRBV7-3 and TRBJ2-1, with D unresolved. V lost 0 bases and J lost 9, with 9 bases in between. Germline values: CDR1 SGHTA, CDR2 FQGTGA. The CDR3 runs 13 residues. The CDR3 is CASSLTYKSEQFF. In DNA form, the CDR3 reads TGTGCCAGCAGCTTAACGTATAAGAGTGAGCAGTTCTTC.

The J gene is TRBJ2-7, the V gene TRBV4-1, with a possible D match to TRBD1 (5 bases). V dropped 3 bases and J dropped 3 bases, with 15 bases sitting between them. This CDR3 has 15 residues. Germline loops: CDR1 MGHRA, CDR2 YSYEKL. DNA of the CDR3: TGCGCCAGCAGCCAGACGGCAGGGTTATTCTACGAGCAGTACTTC. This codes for CASSQTAGLFYEQYF.

The DNA for the CDR3 is TGCGCCAGCAGCCACCCGGACAGACAAGAGACCCAGTACTTC. Its translation: CASSHPDRQETQYF. The chain employs TRBV4-1 and TRBJ2-5, with a weak D call TRBD1 (6 bases). Trimming shortened V by 3 bases and J by 2 bases, and 10 bases separated the two germline ends. Germline-derived CDR1 and CDR2 are MGHRA and YSYEKL. The CDR3 consists of 14 residues.

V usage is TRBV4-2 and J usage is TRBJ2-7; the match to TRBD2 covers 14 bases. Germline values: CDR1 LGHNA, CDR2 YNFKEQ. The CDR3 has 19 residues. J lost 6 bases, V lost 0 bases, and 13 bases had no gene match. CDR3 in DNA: TGTGCCAGCAGCCAAGAACCGATGACTAGCGGGAGGGGGGGGATCGAGCAGTACTTC. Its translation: CASSQEPMTSGRGGIEQYF.

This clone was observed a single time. The CDR3 is CAIIPGLTDTQYF. DNA of the CDR3: TGTGCCATCATACCGGGACTCACAGATACGCAGTATTTT. V usage is TRBV2 and J usage is TRBJ2-3, with a tentative D call TRBD2 (6 bases). From germline, CDR1 is SNHLY and CDR2 FYNNEI. The CDR3 spans 13 residues. Trimming took off 10 bases at V and 2 bases at J, with 13 bases between the two ends. Filled out from reference TRBV2 and TRBJ2-3, the complete variable domain reads EPEVTQTPSHQVTQMGQEVILRCVPISNHLYFYWYRQILGQKVEFLVSFYNNEISEKSEIFDDQFSVERPDGSNFTLKIRSTKLEDSAMYFCAIIPGLTDTQYFGPGTRLTVL.

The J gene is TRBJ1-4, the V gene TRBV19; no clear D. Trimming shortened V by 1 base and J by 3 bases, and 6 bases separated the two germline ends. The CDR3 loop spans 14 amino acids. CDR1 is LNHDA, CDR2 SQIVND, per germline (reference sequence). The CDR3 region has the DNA TGTGCCAGTAGTATAGTGCAGTCTAATGAAAAACTGTTTTTT. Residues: CASSIVQSNEKLFF.

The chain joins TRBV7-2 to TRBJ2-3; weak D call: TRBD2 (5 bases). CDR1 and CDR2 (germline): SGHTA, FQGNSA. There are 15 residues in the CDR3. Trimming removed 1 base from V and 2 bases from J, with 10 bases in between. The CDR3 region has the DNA TGTGCCAGCAGCTTAGTGGGGAGCGACACAGATACGCAGTATTTT. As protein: CASSLVGSDTDTQYF.

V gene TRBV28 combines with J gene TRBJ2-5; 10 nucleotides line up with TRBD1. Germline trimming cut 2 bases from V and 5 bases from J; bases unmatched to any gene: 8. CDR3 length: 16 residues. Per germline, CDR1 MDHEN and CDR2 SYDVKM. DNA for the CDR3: TGTGCCAGCAGTTTAAGGGGGACAGGGGTTGGGGAGACCCAGTACTTC. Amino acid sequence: CASSLRGTGVGETQYF.

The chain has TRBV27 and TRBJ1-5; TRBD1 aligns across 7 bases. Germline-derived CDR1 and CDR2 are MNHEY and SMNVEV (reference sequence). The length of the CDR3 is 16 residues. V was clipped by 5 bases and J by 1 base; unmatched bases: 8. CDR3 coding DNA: TGTGCCAGCAGTGATACAGGGGTTGGGAGCAATCAGCCCCAGCATTTT. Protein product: CASSDTGVGSNQPQHF.

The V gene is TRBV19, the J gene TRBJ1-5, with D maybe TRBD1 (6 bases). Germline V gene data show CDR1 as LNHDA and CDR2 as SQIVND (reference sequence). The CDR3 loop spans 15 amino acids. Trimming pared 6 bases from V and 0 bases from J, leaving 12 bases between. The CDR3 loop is CASRAQGYSNQPQHF. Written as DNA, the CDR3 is TGTGCCAGTAGGGCACAGGGTTATAGCAATCAGCCCCAGCATTTT.

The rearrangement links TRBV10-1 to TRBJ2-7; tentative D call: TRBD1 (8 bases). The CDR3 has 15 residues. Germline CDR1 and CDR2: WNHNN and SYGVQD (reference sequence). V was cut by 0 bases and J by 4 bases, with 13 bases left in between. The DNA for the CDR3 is TGCGCCAGCAGTGAGTCTACAGGGGGAGGGTACGAGCAGTACTTC. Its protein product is CASSESTGGGYEQYF.

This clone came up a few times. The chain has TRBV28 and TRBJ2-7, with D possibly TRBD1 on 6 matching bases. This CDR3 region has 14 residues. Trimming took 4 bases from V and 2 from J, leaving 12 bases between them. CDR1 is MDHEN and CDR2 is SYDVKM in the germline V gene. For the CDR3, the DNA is TGTGCCAGCAGTTCGGACAGTTCAACCTACGAGCAGTACTTC. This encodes CASSSDSSTYEQYF.